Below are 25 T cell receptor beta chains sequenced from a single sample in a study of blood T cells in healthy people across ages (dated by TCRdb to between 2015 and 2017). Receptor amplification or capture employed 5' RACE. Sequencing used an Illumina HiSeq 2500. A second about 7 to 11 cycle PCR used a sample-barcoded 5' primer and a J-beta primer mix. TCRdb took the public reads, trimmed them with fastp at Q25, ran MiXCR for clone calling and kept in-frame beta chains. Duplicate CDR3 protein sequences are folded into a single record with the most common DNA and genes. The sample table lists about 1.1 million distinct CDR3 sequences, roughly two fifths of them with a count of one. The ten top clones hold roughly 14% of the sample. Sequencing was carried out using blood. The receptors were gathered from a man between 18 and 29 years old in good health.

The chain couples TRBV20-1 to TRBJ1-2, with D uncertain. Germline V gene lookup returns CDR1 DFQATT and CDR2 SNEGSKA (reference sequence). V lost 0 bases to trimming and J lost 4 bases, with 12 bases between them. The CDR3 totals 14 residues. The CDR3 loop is CSARDPSGLYGYTF. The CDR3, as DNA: TGCAGTGCTAGAGATCCAAGCGGGCTCTATGGCTACACCTTC.

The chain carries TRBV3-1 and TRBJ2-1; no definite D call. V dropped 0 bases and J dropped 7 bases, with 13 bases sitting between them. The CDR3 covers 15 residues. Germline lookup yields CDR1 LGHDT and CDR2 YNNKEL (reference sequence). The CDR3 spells CASSQDLGKANEQFF. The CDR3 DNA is TGTGCCAGCAGCCAAGATCTTGGTAAGGCGAATGAGCAGTTCTTC.

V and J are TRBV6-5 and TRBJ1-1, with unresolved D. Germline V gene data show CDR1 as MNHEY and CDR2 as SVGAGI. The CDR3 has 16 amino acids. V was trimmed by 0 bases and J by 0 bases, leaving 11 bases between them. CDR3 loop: CASSYSGSSMNTEAFF. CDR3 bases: TGTGCCAGCAGTTACTCTGGGAGCAGTATGAACACTGAAGCTTTCTTT.

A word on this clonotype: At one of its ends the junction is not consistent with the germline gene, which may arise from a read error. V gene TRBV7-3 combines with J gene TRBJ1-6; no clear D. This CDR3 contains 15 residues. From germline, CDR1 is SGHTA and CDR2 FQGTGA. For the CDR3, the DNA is TGTGCCAGCAGCAAATCCCCGGGGTATAATTCACCCCCCCACTTT. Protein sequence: CASSKSPGYNSPPHF.

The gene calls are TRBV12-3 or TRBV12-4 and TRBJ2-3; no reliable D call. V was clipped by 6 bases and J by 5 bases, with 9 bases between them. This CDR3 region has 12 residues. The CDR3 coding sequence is TGTGCCAGCAGATCAAATAGAGATACGCAGTATTTT. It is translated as CASRSNRDTQYF.

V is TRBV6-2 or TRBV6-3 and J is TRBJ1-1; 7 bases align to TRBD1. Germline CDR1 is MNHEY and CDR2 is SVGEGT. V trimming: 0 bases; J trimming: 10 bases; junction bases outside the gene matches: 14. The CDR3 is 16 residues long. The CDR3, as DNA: TGTGCCAGCAGTTACTCGAGCGGGACAGTTGATTATCGAGCTTTCTTT. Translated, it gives CASSYSSGTVDYRAFF.

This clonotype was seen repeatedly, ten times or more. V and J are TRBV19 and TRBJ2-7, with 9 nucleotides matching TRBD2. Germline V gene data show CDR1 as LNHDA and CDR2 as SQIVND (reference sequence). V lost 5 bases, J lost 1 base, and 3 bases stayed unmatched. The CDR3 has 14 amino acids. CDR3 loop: CASSQAGGSYEQYF. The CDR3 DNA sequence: TGTGCCAGTAGTCAAGCGGGGGGATCCTACGAGCAGTACTTC.

The CDR3 here is CDPWAQLQAFEQFF. In nucleotides, the CDR3 is TGTGATCCTTGGGCGCAACTACAAGCTTTTGAGCAGTTCTTC. The chain couples TRBV10-3 to TRBJ2-1; D not certain. CDR3 length equals 14 residues. Germline CDR1 is ENHRY and CDR2 is SYGVKD.

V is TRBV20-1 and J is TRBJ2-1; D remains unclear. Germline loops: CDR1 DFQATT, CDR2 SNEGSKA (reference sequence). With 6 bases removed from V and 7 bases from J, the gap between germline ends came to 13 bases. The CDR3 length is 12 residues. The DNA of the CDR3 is TGCAGTGCCGTGGACGACACTAATGAGCAGTTCTTC. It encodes CSAVDDTNEQFF.

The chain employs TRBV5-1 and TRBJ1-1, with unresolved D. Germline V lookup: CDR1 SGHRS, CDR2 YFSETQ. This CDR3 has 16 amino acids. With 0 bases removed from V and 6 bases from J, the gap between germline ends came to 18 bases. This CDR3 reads CASSLEHTMKRPEAFF. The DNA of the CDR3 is TGCGCCAGCAGCTTGGAACACACGATGAAAAGACCTGAAGCTTTCTTT.

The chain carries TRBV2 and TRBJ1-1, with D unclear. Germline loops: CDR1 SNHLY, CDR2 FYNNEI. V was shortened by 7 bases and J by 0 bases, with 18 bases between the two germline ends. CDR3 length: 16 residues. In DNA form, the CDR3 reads TGTGCCAGCATCCCAAGTGGATACGGCATGAACACTGAAGCTTTCTTT. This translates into CASIPSGYGMNTEAFF.

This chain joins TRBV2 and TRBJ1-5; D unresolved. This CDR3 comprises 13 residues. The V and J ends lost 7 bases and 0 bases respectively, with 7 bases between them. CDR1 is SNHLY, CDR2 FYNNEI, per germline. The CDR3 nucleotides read TGTGCCAGCATGAGATTTAGCAATCAGCCCCAGCATTTT. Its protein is CASMRFSNQPQHF.

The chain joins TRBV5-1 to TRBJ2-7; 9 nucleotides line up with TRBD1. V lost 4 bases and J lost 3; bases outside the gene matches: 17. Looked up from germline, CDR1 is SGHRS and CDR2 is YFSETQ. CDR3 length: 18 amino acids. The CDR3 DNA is TGCGCCAGCAGCCTAAGCTCAACCGGGACAGGGCTATTCTACGAGCAGTACTTC. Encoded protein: CASSLSSTGTGLFYEQYF.

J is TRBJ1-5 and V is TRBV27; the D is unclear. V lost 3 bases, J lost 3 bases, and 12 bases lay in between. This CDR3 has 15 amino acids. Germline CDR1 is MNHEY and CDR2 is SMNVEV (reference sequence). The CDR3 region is CASSFSTEANQPQHF. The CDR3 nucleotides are TGTGCCAGCAGTTTCTCGACGGAAGCCAATCAGCCCCAGCATTTT.

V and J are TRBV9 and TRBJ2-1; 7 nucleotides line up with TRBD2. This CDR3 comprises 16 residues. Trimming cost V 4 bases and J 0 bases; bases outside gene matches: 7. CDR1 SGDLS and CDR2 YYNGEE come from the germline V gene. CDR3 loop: CASSRGGMSSYNEQFF. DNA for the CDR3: TGTGCCAGCAGCCGGGGAGGGATGAGCTCCTACAATGAGCAGTTCTTC.

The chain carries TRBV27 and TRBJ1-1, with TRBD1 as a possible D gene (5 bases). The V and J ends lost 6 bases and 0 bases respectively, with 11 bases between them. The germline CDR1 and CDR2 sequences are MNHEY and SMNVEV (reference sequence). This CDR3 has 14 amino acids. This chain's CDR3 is CASRSGNMNTEAFF. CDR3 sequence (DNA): TGTGCCAGCAGGTCAGGGAACATGAACACTGAAGCTTTCTTT.

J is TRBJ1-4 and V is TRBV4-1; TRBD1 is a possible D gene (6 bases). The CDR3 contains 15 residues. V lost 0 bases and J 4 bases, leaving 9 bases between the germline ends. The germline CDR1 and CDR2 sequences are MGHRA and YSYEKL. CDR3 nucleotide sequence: TGCGCCAGCAGCCAAGATACGGACAGTAATGAAAAACTGTTTTTT. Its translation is CASSQDTDSNEKLFF.

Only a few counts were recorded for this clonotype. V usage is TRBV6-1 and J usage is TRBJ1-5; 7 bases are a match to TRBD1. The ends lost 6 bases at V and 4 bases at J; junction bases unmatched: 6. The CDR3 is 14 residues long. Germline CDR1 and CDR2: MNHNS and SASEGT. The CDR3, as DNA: TGTGCCAGCAGAGCGGGACAGCAAAATCAGCCCCAGCATTTT. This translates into CASRAGQQNQPQHF.

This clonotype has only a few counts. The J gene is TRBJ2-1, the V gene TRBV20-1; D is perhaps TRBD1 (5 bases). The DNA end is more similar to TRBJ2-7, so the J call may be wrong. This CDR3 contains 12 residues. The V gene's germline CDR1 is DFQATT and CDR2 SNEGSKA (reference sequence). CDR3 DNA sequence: TGCAGTGGGACAATGTCCTACAATGAGCAGTACTTC. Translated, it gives CSGTMSYNEQYF.

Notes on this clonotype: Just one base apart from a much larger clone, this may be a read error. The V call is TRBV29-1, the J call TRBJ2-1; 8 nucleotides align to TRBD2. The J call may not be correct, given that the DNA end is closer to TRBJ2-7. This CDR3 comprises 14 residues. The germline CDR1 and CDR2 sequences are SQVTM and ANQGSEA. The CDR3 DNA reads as TGCAGCACACCGGGGGGGGTCTCCTACAATGAGCAGTACTTC. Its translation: CSTPGGVSYNEQYF.

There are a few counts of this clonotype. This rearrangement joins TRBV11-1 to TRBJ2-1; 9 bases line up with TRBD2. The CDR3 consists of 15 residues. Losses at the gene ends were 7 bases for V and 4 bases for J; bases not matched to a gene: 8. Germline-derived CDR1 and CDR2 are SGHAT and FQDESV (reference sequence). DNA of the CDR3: TGTGCCAGCACACGTAGCGGGGGAGTTTACAATGAGCAGTTCTTC. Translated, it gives CASTRSGGVYNEQFF. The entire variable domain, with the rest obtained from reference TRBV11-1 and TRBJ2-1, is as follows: EAEVAQSPRYKITEKSQAVAFWCDPISGHATLYWYRQILGQGPELLVQFQDESVVDDSQLPKDRFSAERLKGVDSTLKIQPAELGDSAMYLCASTRSGGVYNEQFFGPGTRLTVL.

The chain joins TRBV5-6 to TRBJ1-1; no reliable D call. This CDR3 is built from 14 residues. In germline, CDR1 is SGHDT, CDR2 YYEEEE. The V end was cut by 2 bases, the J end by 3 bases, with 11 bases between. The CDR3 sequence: CASSLSGRYTEAFF. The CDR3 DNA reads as TGTGCCAGCAGCTTATCGGGGAGGTACACTGAAGCTTTCTTT.

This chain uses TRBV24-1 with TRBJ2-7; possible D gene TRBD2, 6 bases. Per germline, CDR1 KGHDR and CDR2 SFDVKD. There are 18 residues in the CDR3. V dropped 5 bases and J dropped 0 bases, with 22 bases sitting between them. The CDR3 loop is CATSGGRTTRLGSYEQYF. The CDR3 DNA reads TGTGCCACCAGTGGAGGCAGGACGACTAGGCTTGGCTCCTACGAGCAGTACTTC.

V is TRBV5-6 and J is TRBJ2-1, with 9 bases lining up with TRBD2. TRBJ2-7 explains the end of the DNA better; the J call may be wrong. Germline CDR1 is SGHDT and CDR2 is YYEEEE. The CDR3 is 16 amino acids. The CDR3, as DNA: TGTGCCAGCAGCTTTCGGCGGGGGGGTAACTACAATGAGCAGTACTTC. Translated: CASSFRRGGNYNEQYF.

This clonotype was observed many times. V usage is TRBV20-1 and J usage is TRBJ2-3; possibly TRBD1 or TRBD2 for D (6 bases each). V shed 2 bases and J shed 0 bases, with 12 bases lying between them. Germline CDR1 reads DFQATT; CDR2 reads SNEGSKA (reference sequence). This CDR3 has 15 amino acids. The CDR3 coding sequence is TGCAGTGCTAGAAAGGGGGGAACAAGCACAGATACGCAGTATTTT. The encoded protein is CSARKGGTSTDTQYF.